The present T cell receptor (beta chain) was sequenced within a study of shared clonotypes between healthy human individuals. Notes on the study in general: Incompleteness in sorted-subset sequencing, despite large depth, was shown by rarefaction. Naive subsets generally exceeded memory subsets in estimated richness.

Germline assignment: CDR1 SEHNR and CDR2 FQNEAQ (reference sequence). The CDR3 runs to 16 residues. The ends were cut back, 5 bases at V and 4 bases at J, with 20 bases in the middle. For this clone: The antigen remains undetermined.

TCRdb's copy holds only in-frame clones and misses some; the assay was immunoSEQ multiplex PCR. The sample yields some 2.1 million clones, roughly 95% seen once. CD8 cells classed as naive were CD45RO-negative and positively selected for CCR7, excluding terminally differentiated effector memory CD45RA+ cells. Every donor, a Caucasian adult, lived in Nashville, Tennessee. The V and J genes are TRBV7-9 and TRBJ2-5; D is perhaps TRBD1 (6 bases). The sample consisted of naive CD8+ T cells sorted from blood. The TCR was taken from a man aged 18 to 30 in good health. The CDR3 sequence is CASSPTGPGEAETQYF. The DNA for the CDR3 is TGTGCCAGCAGCCCCACCGGCCCAGGGGAAGCAGAGACCCAGTACTTC.